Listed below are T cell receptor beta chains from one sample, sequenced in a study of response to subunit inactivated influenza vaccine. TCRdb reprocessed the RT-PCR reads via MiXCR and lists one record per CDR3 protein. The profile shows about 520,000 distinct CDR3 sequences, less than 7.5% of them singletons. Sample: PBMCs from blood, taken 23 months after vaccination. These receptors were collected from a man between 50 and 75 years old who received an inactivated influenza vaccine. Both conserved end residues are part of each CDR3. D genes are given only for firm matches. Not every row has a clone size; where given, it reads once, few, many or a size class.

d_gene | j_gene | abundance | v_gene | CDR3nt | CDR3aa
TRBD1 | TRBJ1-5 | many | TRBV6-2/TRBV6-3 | TGTGCCAGCAGTCCTCTGGACAGGGACGGTCAGCCCCAGCATTTT | CASSPLDRDGQPQHF
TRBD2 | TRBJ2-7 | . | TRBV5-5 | TGTGCCAGCAGCTTGAGCGGGGGGGATTACTACGAGCAGTACTTC | CASSLSGGDYYEQYF
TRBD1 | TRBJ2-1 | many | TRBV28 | TGTGCCAGCCTTTCCCGACAGGGCGTCAGAAGCTCCTACAATGAGCAGTTCTTC | CASLSRQGVRSSYNEQFF
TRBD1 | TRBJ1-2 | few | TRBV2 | TGTGCCAGCAGTGGGAACAGGGGGCGACATGCATATGGCTACACCTTC | CASSGNRGRHAYGYTF
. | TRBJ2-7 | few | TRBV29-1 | TGCAGCGTTGAGACTTTTTCCTACGAGCAGTACTTC | CSVETFSYEQYF
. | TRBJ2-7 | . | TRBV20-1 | TGCAGTGCTAGAGCTCCCCTTGGGCAGGGAGGCACCTACGAGCAGTACTTC | CSARAPLGQGGTYEQYF
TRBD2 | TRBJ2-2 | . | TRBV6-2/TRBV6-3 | TGTGCCAGCAGTTACTCGATTGAAAGCGGGGGAGTTTACACCGGGGAGCTGTTTTTT | CASSYSIESGGVYTGELFF
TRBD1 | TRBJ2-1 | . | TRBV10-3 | TGTGCCATCAGCCGGGACAGGGGTTATGAGCAGTTCTTC | CAISRDRGYEQFF
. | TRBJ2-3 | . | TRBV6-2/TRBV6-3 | TGTGCCAGCAGTCCCAGCCGGGCCTACAGCACAGATACGCAGTATTTT | CASSPSRAYSTDTQYF
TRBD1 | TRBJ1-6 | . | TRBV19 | TGTGCCAGTACCAAACGGGACAGAGATAATTCACCCCTCCACTTT | CASTKRDRDNSPLHF
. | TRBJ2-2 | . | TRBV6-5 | TGTGCCAGCAGTTACGAACGGGACACCGGGGAGCTGTTTTTT | CASSYERDTGELFF
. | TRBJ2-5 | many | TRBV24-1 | TGTGCCACCAGTGGCGGAGGAGGGGAGACCCAGTACTTC | CATSGGGGETQYF
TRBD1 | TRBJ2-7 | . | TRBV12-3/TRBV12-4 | TGTGCCAGCAATCGACAGGGGGCTTTCTACGAGCAGTACTTC | CASNRQGAFYEQYF
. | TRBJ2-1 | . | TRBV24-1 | TGTGCCACCAGTGATTTTCCTCTCTACAATGAGCAGTTCTTC | CATSDFPLYNEQFF
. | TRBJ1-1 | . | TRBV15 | TGTGCCACCAGCAGAGATTTCGCGGCTGAAGCTTTCTTT | CATSRDFAAEAFF